This TCR beta chain comes out of a study of T cells after yellow fever vaccination. On the study more broadly: Preparation of the low-cell-number fractions used SMART-Seq v4 Ultra Low Input.

This CDR3 has 14 amino acids. Germline V gives CDR1 SGHVS, CDR2 FQNEAQ. Between the trimmed V and J ends, which lost 8 bases and 4 bases, there was a span of 17 bases. Note on this clonotype: The antigen is not known.

TCRdb analysed the 5' RACE reads with MiXCR anew, one entry per CDR3 protein. The repertoire holds 85,000 to 100,000 distinct CDR3 sequences, with roughly 5.2% as singletons. Study outcomes and limitations: A secondary response was less intense yet reached its peak sooner, at day 5 versus 15. Subsequent booster samples again held most clones from primary vaccination (roughly 96% CD4, about 90% CD8).

The rearrangement uses TRBV7-8 and TRBJ1-1; D possibly corresponds to TRBD1 (5 bases). The receptor's source is a man between 18 and 35 years old who received the YFV17D yellow fever vaccine. The sequences come from CD8+ T cells sorted from PBMCs, collected 10 days after the yellow fever booster vaccination. This CDR3 is CASSEGVRGTEAFF. The DNA of the CDR3 is TGTGCCAGCTCCGAAGGGGTTAGGGGCACTGAAGCTTTCTTT.